Presented here are 32 T cell receptor beta chains from one specimen sequenced in a study of a mutant IDH1 vaccine in newly diagnosed glioma. The time point was: baseline, week 1 (first vaccination visit). The treatment: pre-vaccination baseline after standard-of-care therapy. Profiling relied on immunoSEQ multiplex PCR, and the TCRdb table lists in-frame clones only, not all of them. Of tens of thousands of clones in the sample, around 74% were seen once. The specimen comprised PBMCs, sampled from a glioma patient treated with radiotherapy, temozolomide or both. The receptors originated from a man between 45 and 60 years old with glioma.

The rearrangement joins TRBV4-1 to TRBJ2-2; 14 bases line up with TRBD2. This CDR3 contains 18 residues. Germline assignment: CDR1 MGHRA and CDR2 YSYEKL. J lost 4 bases, V lost 1 base, and 5 bases had no gene match. The CDR3 region is CASSQGTSGGSGTGELFF. CDR3 bases: TGCGCCAGCAGCCAAGGGACTAGCGGGGGGAGCGGCACCGGGGAGCTGTTTTTT.

The chain joins TRBV2 to TRBJ1-1, with a weak D call TRBD1 (6 bases). The ends were cut back, 6 bases at V and 8 bases at J, with 13 bases in the middle. Germline V lookup: CDR1 SNHLY, CDR2 FYNNEI. CDR3 length equals 12 residues. CDR3 bases: TGTGCCAGCAGAGCACAGGGTGCAGAAGCTTTCTTT. This codes for CASRAQGAEAFF. The full variable domain, in which reference TRBV2 and TRBJ1-1 provide the parts outside the CDR3, is EPEVTQTPSHQVTQMGQEVILRCVPISNHLYFYWYRQILGQKVEFLVSFYNNEISEKSEIFDDQFSVERPDGSNFTLKIRSTKLEDSAMYFCASRAQGAEAFFGQGTRLTVV.

CDR3: CASSATSGGPPGELFF. CDR3 coding DNA: TGTGCCAGCAGCGCGACTAGCGGGGGCCCTCCCGGGGAGCTGTTTTTT. This sequence joins TRBV5-4 and TRBJ2-2; 12 positions agree with TRBD2. The CDR3 has 16 residues. The V segment lost 4 bases and the J segment 6 bases; nucleotides outside the gene matches: 7. Germline lookup yields CDR1 SGHNT and CDR2 YYREEE (reference sequence). Looking up the rest from reference TRBV5-4 and TRBJ2-2 gives the full variable domain: ETGVTQSPTHLIKTRGQQVTLRCSSQSGHNTVSWYQQALGQGPQFIFQYYREEENGRGNFPPRFSGLQFPNYSSELNVNALELDDSALYLCASSATSGGPPGELFFGEGSRLTVL.

The CDR3 loop is CASSRNRHSNQPQHF. The CDR3 bases are TGTGCCAGTAGTAGAAACAGGCATAGCAATCAGCCCCAGCATTTT. The chain has TRBV19 and TRBJ1-5; TRBD1 is a possible D gene (5 bases). Germline V gene lookup returns CDR1 LNHDA and CDR2 SQIVND (reference sequence). V gave up 4 bases and J gave up 0 bases, with 10 bases separating them. CDR3 size: 15 residues.

The chain recombines TRBV6-5 with TRBJ2-2; D call uncertain. Germline CDR1 and CDR2: MNHEY and SVGAGI. The CDR3 loop spans 14 amino acids. V gave up 6 bases and J gave up 2 bases, with 10 bases separating them. The CDR3, as DNA: TGTGCCAGCAGGAACGGACCTAACACCGGGGAGCTGTTTTTT. The encoded protein is CASRNGPNTGELFF.

This clone occurred a few times. The chain is built from TRBV10-3 and TRBJ2-1; no firm D call. This CDR3 region has 13 residues. Germline CDR1 reads ENHRY; CDR2 reads SYGVKD. Between the trimmed V and J ends, which lost 11 bases and 3 bases, there was a span of 14 bases. CDR3 sequence reads: CAPPGCRYNEQFF. CDR3 nucleotide sequence: TGTGCCCCCCCCGGCTGCCGCTACAATGAGCAGTTCTTC.

This chain connects TRBV4-2 to TRBJ1-1; possible D gene TRBD1, 6 bases. Trimming shortened V by 0 bases and J by 7 bases, and 18 bases separated the two germline ends. The CDR3 contains 16 residues. The germline V gene encodes CDR1 LGHNA and CDR2 YNFKEQ. CDR3 protein: CASSQEGAGRMNEAFF. CDR3 nucleotide sequence: TGTGCCAGCAGCCAAGAGGGGGCAGGAAGGATGAATGAAGCTTTCTTT.

The rearrangement links TRBV19 to TRBJ1-2, with a possible D match to TRBD1 (5 bases). This CDR3 region has 14 residues. Between the trimmed V and J ends, which lost 5 bases and 0 bases, there was a span of 10 bases. Germline V lookup: CDR1 LNHDA, CDR2 SQIVND (reference sequence). The CDR3 loop reads CASSAGTSNYGYTF. CDR3 in DNA: TGTGCCAGTAGTGCCGGGACCTCTAACTATGGCTACACCTTC.

The chain links TRBV6-4 to TRBJ1-2, with D hard to call. Per germline, CDR1 MRHNA and CDR2 SNTAGT. Trimming pared 5 bases from V and 2 bases from J, leaving 9 bases between. The CDR3 consists of 13 residues. DNA for the CDR3: TGTGCCAGCAGTCCCGGGCAGAACTATGGCTACACCTTC. It is translated as CASSPGQNYGYTF.

This chain joins TRBV5-6 and TRBJ2-1; no definite D call. Germline V lookup: CDR1 SGHDT, CDR2 YYEEEE. The CDR3 has 11 amino acids. V lost 0 bases, J lost 9 bases, and 4 bases lay in between. The CDR3 is CASSLVGEQFF. CDR3 nucleotides: TGTGCCAGCAGCTTGGTTGGTGAGCAGTTCTTC.

This CDR3 is CASSVDWNPESAFF. CDR3 in DNA: TGTGCCAGCAGCGTAGACTGGAATCCGGAATCGGCTTTCTTT. The genes are TRBV9 and TRBJ1-1; D unresolved. The germline V gene encodes CDR1 SGDLS and CDR2 YYNGEE. The length of the CDR3 is 14 residues. V lost 0 bases and J 11 bases, leaving 17 bases between the germline ends.

The chain uses TRBV7-9 and TRBJ2-7, with no clear D. Germline V lookup: CDR1 SEHNR, CDR2 FQNEAQ (reference sequence). The CDR3 runs 12 residues. The V end lost 5 bases, the J end lost 1 base, and 6 bases lay between the germline ends. The DNA of the CDR3 is TGTGCCAGCAGCCTAACATCCTACGAGCAGTACTTC. Protein sequence: CASSLTSYEQYF.

By its share, this clone is medium-sized (0.01 to 0.1%). The V and J genes are TRBV7-9 and TRBJ1-1; no clear D gene. This CDR3 is built from 14 residues. The germline CDR1 and CDR2 sequences are SEHNR and FQNEAQ (reference sequence). V was cut by 4 bases and J by 3 bases, with 12 bases left in between. In DNA form, the CDR3 reads TGTGCCAGCAGCTGGGAAGGGAGGGACACTGAAGCTTTCTTT. As protein: CASSWEGRDTEAFF.

This chain uses TRBV6-1 with TRBJ2-5; unclear D gene. Germline CDR1 and CDR2: MNHNS and SASEGT. This CDR3 region has 14 residues. The V gene lost 6 bases and the J gene lost 4 bases, with 15 bases spanning the gap. The CDR3 protein is CASSPRHRAETQYF. The CDR3, as DNA: TGTGCCAGCAGCCCCCGGCACCGCGCAGAGACCCAGTACTTC.

The chain combines TRBV7-2 with TRBJ1-5, with D hard to call. V shed 4 bases and J shed 6 bases, with 7 bases lying between them. The CDR3 has 12 amino acids. CDR1 is SGHTA and CDR2 is FQGNSA in the germline V gene. The CDR3 spells CASSSYLQPQHF. The DNA of the CDR3 is TGTGCCAGCAGCTCTTATCTTCAGCCCCAGCATTTT.

The CDR3 sequence is CASSIFGGGGYEQYF. Written as DNA, the CDR3 is TGTGCCAGTAGTATATTCGGCGGGGGGGGCTACGAGCAGTACTTC. The chain uses TRBV19 and TRBJ2-7, with 9 bases aligning to TRBD2. Germline CDR1 and CDR2: LNHDA and SQIVND (reference sequence). The ends lost 2 bases at V and 3 bases at J; junction bases unmatched: 5. This CDR3 has 15 residues.

The gene calls are TRBV25-1 and TRBJ2-7; a weak D match, TRBD2 (6 bases). In germline, CDR1 is MGHDK, CDR2 SYGVNS. There are 14 residues in the CDR3. V was clipped by 4 bases and J by 3 bases, with 13 bases between them. The CDR3 DNA is TGTGCCAGCAGTGCCACCGGGACTGACTACGAGCAGTACTTC. It specifies CASSATGTDYEQYF.

The rearrangement uses TRBV20-1 and TRBJ1-1, with no clear D. CDR3 size: 11 residues. In germline, CDR1 is DFQATT, CDR2 SNEGSKA (reference sequence). The chain's CDR3 is CSQAGATEAFF. The CDR3 bases are TGCAGCCAGGCGGGAGCCACTGAAGCTTTCTTT.

The V and J genes are TRBV9 and TRBJ2-3, with 8 nucleotides matching TRBD1. This CDR3 region has 15 residues. Germline-derived CDR1 and CDR2 are SGDLS and YYNGEE. Trimming took 4 bases from V and 5 from J; bases not matched to a gene: 9. Here the CDR3 reads CASSLGQGLGDTQYF. The CDR3 nucleotides read TGTGCCAGCAGCTTAGGACAGGGTTTGGGAGATACGCAGTATTTT.

This chain uses TRBV10-3 with TRBJ1-3; 7 bases line up with TRBD1. V lost 10 bases, J lost 2 bases, and 11 bases stayed unmatched. CDR1 ENHRY and CDR2 SYGVKD come from the germline V gene. The CDR3 sequence is 15 residues long. For the CDR3, the DNA is TGTGCCACATTAGACCGGGACAGCCCTGGAAACACCATATATTTT. Amino acid sequence: CATLDRDSPGNTIYF.

This clone was recorded a few times. The genes are TRBV6-5 and TRBJ1-3; D not certain. The CDR3 contains 15 residues. Germline V gives CDR1 MNHEY, CDR2 SVGAGI. The V and J ends lost 8 bases and 1 base respectively, with 15 bases between them. CDR3 protein: CASCVFGESGNTIYF. CDR3 DNA: TGTGCCAGCTGCGTTTTTGGGGAATCTGGAAACACCATATATTTT.

This clone was picked up a small number of times. The gene calls are TRBV6-6 and TRBJ1-5; 9 bases agree with TRBD1. V lost 6 bases to trimming and J lost 0 bases; unmatched junction nucleotides: 6. The CDR3 consists of 16 residues. The V gene's germline CDR1 is MNHNY and CDR2 SVGAGI (reference sequence). The CDR3 loop is CASRDRGPDSNQPQHF. The DNA for the CDR3 is TGTGCCAGCAGGGACAGGGGACCCGATAGCAATCAGCCCCAGCATTTT.

The V gene is TRBV6-5, the J gene TRBJ1-5; 7 nucleotides agree with TRBD1. CDR3 length: 13 residues. Looked up from germline, CDR1 is MNHEY and CDR2 is SVGAGI. V lost 5 bases, J lost 7 bases, and 5 bases stayed unmatched. The DNA of the CDR3 is TGTGCCAGCAGTCTAACAGGGGTGCAGCCCCAGCATTTT. As protein: CASSLTGVQPQHF.

This chain joins TRBV19 and TRBJ1-5, with D maybe TRBD1 (5 bases). This CDR3 comprises 15 residues. Germline CDR1 LNHDA, CDR2 SQIVND (reference sequence). V lost 1 base to trimming and J lost 5 bases, with 12 bases between them. The chain's CDR3 is CASSIVGRADQPQHF. CDR3 DNA: TGTGCCAGTAGTATAGTTGGCAGGGCGGATCAGCCCCAGCATTTT.

V is TRBV7-9 and J is TRBJ1-5, with 9 bases lining up with TRBD1. This CDR3 contains 13 residues. Losses at the gene ends were 5 bases for V and 5 bases for J; bases not matched to a gene: 1. Germline V gene sequence: CDR1 SEHNR, CDR2 FQNEAQ (reference sequence). CDR3 region: CASSRQGDQPQHF. The CDR3 bases are TGTGCCAGCAGCCGACAGGGGGATCAGCCCCAGCATTTT.

For this clone: The same CDR3 can be traced to other DNA sequences in this sample. The genes are TRBV5-1 and TRBJ1-4; 8 bases match TRBD1. The CDR3 contains 14 residues. The V gene end was trimmed by 1 base and the J gene end by 5 bases; junction bases not matched to a gene: 1. Per germline, CDR1 SGHRS and CDR2 YFSETQ. The CDR3 DNA sequence: TGCGCCAGCAGCTTGACAGGGGGGAATGAAAAACTGTTTTTT. Encoded protein: CASSLTGGNEKLFF.

This sequence joins TRBV5-5 and TRBJ2-2; D remains unclear. The CDR3 covers 15 residues. Trimming took 0 bases from V and 1 from J, leaving 7 bases between them. CDR1 is SGHKS, CDR2 YYEKEE, per germline (reference sequence). CDR3 sequence reads: CASSLDPVNTGELFF. The DNA for the CDR3 is TGTGCCAGCAGCTTGGATCCGGTGAACACCGGGGAGCTGTTTTTT. The variable domain in full, with the rest retrieved from reference TRBV5-5 and TRBJ2-2, is DAGVTQSPTHLIKTRGQQVTLRCSPISGHKSVSWYQQVLGQGPQFIFQYYEKEERGRGNFPDRFSARQFPNYSSELNVNALLLGDSALYLCASSLDPVNTGELFFGEGSRLTVL.

This clone is categorized as medium-sized (0.01 to 0.1%). CDR3 sequence reads: CASSLVRTGNSPLHF. In nucleotides, the CDR3 is TGTGCCAGCAGCTTAGTCCGGACAGGGAATTCACCCCTCCACTTT. The V call is TRBV7-9, the J call TRBJ1-6; TRBD1 matches 8 bases. This CDR3 comprises 15 residues. V trimming: 1 base; J trimming: 7 bases; junction bases outside the gene matches: 3. CDR1 and CDR2 from the germline V gene are SEHNR and FQNEAQ (reference sequence).

The J gene is TRBJ1-5, the V gene TRBV7-2; perhaps TRBD1 as D (5 bases). The germline V and J ends were trimmed by 4 bases and 0 bases, with 19 bases remaining between them. The CDR3 is 18 amino acids. Looked up from germline, CDR1 is SGHTA and CDR2 is FQGNSA. This CDR3 is CASSSRGQGLYSNQPQHF. The CDR3 DNA sequence: TGTGCCAGCAGCTCCAGAGGGCAGGGCCTCTATAGCAATCAGCCCCAGCATTTT.

This chain connects TRBV5-1 to TRBJ2-7, with 11 bases lining up with TRBD1. V dropped 4 bases and J dropped 4; count of bases not matched to a gene: 10. In germline, CDR1 is SGHRS, CDR2 YFSETQ. The CDR3 covers 16 residues. CDR3 coding DNA: TGCGCCAGCAGCCCCAACCCCGGGACAGGGGGATACGAGCAGTACTTC. Translation gives CASSPNPGTGGYEQYF.

The V and J genes are TRBV6-1 and TRBJ1-1; maybe TRBD1 (6 bases). The germline V and J ends were trimmed by 3 bases and 1 base, with 9 bases remaining between them. From germline, CDR1 is MNHNS and CDR2 SASEGT. This CDR3 comprises 14 residues. The DNA of the CDR3 is TGTGCCAGCAGTGATCCGGGACAGAACACTGAAGCTTTCTTT. It encodes CASSDPGQNTEAFF.

The V call is TRBV2, the J call TRBJ1-2; 11 positions agree with TRBD1. With 11 bases clipped from V and 5 bases from J, the junction kept 7 bases outside the gene matches. The CDR3 spans 13 residues. Germline loops: CDR1 SNHLY, CDR2 FYNNEI. CDR3 DNA sequence: TGTGCCGCCCGGACAGGGGGCGAGTATGGCTACACCTTC. It codes for CAARTGGEYGYTF.